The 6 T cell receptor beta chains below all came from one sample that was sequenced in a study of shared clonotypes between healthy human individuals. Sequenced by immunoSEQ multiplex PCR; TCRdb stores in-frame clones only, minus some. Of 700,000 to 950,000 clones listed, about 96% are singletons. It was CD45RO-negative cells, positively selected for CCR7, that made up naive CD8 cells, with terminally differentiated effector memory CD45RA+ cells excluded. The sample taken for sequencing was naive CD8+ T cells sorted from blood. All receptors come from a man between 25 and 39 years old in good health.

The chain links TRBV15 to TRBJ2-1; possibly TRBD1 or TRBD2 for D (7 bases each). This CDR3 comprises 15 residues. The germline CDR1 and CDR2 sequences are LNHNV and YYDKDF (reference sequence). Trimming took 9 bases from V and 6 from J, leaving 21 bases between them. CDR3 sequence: CATTAGGGQSNEQFF. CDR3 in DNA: TGTGCCACGACAGCAGGGGGAGGGCAATCCAATGAGCAGTTCTTC.

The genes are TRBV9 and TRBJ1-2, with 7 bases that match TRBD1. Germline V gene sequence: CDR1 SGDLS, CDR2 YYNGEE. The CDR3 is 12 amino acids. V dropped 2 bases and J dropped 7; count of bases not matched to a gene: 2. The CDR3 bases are TGTGCCAGCAGCGTGACAGGGTTTGGCTACACCTTC. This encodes CASSVTGFGYTF.

DNA for the CDR3: TGTGCCAGCAGCGTCGGACAGGGGAACTACGAGCAGTACTTC. Translation gives CASSVGQGNYEQYF. The chain has TRBV7-8 and TRBJ2-7; 9 bases line up with TRBD1. Germline V gives CDR1 SGHVS, CDR2 FQNEAQ. The CDR3 spans 14 residues. V dropped 5 bases and J dropped 3; count of bases not matched to a gene: 5.

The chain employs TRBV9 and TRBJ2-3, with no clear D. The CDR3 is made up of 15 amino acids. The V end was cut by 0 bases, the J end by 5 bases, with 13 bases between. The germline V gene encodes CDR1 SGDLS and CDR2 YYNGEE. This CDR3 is CASSVEGSYIDTQYF. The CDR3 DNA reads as TGTGCCAGCAGCGTAGAGGGTAGCTACATAGATACGCAGTATTTT.

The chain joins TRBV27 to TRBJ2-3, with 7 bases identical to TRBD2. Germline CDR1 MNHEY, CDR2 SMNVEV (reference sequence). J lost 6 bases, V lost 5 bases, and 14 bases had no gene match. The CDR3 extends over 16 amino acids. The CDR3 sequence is CASSTLEWEGPDTQYF. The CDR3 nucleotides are TGTGCCAGCAGTACCCTGGAGTGGGAGGGCCCTGATACGCAGTATTTT.

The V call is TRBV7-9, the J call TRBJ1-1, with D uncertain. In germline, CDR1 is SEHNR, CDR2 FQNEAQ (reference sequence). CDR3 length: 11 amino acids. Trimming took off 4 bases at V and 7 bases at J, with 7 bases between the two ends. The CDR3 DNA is TGTGCCAGCAGCTCGTACAGTGAAGCTTTCTTT. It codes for CASSSYSEAFF.